This entry lists 8 T cell receptor beta chains sequenced from one sample in a study of T cell changes during pregnancy in multiple sclerosis. Clones were read by immunoSEQ multiplex PCR, and TCRdb kept only the in-frame ones, dropping some. Found here are under 45,000 clones, roughly 90% of them singletons; the top ten hold under 5%. Here the sequenced sample was CD8+ T cells from peripheral blood mononuclear cells, taken in the first trimester of pregnancy. These receptors originate from a female donor with multiple sclerosis, enrolled in a pregnancy study.

The chain uses TRBV5-8 and TRBJ2-7; 11 bases are shared with TRBD2. V was pared by 5 bases and J by 2 bases, with 9 bases of the junction left unmatched. CDR3 length equals 16 residues. Germline V gene data show CDR1 as SGHTS and CDR2 as YDEGEE. This CDR3 is CASRLRSGGAPYEQYF. The CDR3 nucleotides are TGTGCCAGCAGACTTCGTAGCGGGGGGGCCCCCTACGAGCAGTACTTC.

About this clone itself: One end of the junction fails to match germline, which may point to a read error. The gene calls are TRBV7-8 and TRBJ2-7; D remains unclear. The CDR3 runs 11 residues. Germline-derived CDR1 and CDR2 are SGHVS and FQNEAQ. The chain's CDR3 is CASSEDGEEYF. For the CDR3, the DNA is TGTGCCAGCAGCGAGGATGGCGAGGAGTACTTC. Complete variable domain (other parts from reference TRBV7-8 and TRBJ2-7): GAGVSQSPRYKVAKRGQDVALRCDPISGHVSLFWYQQALGQGPEFLTYFQNEAQLDKSGLPSDRFFAERPEGSVSTLKIQRTQQEDSAVYLCASSEDGEEYFGPGTRLTVT.

V gene TRBV4-1 combines with J gene TRBJ1-1; 8 bases agree with TRBD1. The CDR3 consists of 12 residues. V was pared by 5 bases and J by 6 bases, with 2 bases of the junction left unmatched. The germline gives CDR1 MGHRA, CDR2 YSYEKL. The CDR3 protein is CASSTQGAEAFF. DNA for the CDR3: TGCGCCAGCAGCACACAGGGGGCTGAAGCTTTCTTT.

This clone was observed a few times. This chain links TRBV19 with TRBJ2-1, with 9 bases lining up with TRBD2. J was trimmed by 5 bases and V by 10 bases; bases with no gene match: 18. Looked up from germline, CDR1 is LNHDA and CDR2 is SQIVND (reference sequence). This CDR3 is built from 17 residues. The CDR3 DNA is TGTGCCACCACTTTGCCCTACGGTAGCGGGGGAAACAATGAGCAGTTCTTC. It is translated as CATTLPYGSGGNNEQFF.

This chain connects TRBV19 to TRBJ1-5; D gene unclear. Per the germline V gene, CDR1 is LNHDA and CDR2 is SQIVND (reference sequence). The CDR3 is made up of 16 amino acids. The V and J ends lost 2 bases and 0 bases respectively, with 11 bases between them. The CDR3 DNA sequence: TGTGCCAGTAGTATAAAGCTCCGGGGTAGCAATCAGCCCCAGCATTTT. This gives the protein CASSIKLRGSNQPQHF.

The chain carries TRBV5-4 and TRBJ1-2; D is unresolved. Germline V lookup: CDR1 SGHNT, CDR2 YYREEE (reference sequence). V was cut by 10 bases and J by 6 bases, with 22 bases left in between. The CDR3 loop spans 14 amino acids. Here the CDR3 reads CAYTGVRAGDGYTF. CDR3 sequence (DNA): TGTGCCTACACTGGGGTCCGGGCGGGCGATGGCTACACCTTC.

By sample share, this clone is medium-sized. This rearrangement joins TRBV6-4 to TRBJ2-3; perhaps TRBD2 as D (6 bases). The CDR3 spans 13 residues. CDR1 and CDR2 from the germline V gene are MRHNA and SNTAGT. V lost 4 bases, J lost 2 bases, and 7 bases lay in between. The chain's CDR3 is CASSASDTDTQYF. Here the CDR3 DNA reads TGTGCCAGCAGTGCTAGCGACACAGATACGCAGTATTTT.

The rearrangement links TRBV11-2 to TRBJ2-3; 14 bases align to TRBD2. In germline, CDR1 is SGHAT, CDR2 FQNNGV. The CDR3 runs 17 residues. V was pared by 5 bases and J by 2 bases, with 6 bases of the junction left unmatched. The CDR3 nucleotides read TGTGCCAGCAGCACCAGGACTAGCGGGGGGTACACAGATACGCAGTATTTT. Its translation: CASSTRTSGGYTDTQYF.